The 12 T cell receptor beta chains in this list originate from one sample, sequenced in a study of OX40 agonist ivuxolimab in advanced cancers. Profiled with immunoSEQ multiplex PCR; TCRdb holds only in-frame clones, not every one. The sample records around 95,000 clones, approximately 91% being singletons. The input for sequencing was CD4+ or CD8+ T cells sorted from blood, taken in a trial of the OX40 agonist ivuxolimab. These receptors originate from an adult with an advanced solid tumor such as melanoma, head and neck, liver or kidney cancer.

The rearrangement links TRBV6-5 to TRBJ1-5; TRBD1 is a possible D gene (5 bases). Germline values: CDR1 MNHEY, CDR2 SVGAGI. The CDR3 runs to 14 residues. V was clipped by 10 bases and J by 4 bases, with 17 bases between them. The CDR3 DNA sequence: TGTGCCACCTGTCGTGAGGCAGGGAATCAGCCCCAGCATTTT. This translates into CATCREAGNQPQHF.

The CDR3 spells CASSLRQASTDTQYF. CDR3 sequence (DNA): TGCGCCAGCAGCCTCCGACAGGCTAGCACAGATACGCAGTATTTT. J is TRBJ2-3 and V is TRBV4-3, with D possibly being TRBD1 (6 bases). CDR3 length equals 15 residues. Germline V gene lookup returns CDR1 LGHNA and CDR2 YSLEER. V was pared by 4 bases and J by 0 bases, with 11 bases between.

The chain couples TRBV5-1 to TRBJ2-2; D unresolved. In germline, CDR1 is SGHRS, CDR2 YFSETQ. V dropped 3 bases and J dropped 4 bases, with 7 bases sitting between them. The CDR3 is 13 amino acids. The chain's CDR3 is CASSSTFTGELFF. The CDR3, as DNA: TGCGCCAGCAGCTCCACCTTCACCGGGGAGCTGTTTTTT.

CDR3 coding DNA: TGTGCCAGCAGCCAACTGGTAGCGGGAGGAGCCGGGGAGCTGTTTTTT. Its protein is CASSQLVAGGAGELFF. V gene TRBV7-7 combines with J gene TRBJ2-2; 10 bases match TRBD2. Trimming removed 5 bases from V and 6 bases from J; junction bases left unmatched: 9. The germline V gene has CDR1 SSHAT and CDR2 FNYEAQ (reference sequence). The CDR3 is 16 amino acids. Looking up the rest from reference TRBV7-7 and TRBJ2-2 gives the full variable domain: GAGVSQSPRYKVTKRGQDVTLRCDPISSHATLYWYQQALGQGPEFLTYFNYEAQPDKSGLPSDRFSAERPEGSISTLTIQRTEQRDSAMYRCASSQLVAGGAGELFFGEGSRLTVL.

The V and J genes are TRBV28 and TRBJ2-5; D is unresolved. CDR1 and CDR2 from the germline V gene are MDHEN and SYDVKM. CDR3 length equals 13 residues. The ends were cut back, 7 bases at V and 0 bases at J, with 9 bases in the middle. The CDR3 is CASIRRNQETQYF. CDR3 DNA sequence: TGTGCCAGCATCAGGCGGAACCAAGAGACCCAGTACTTC.

In nucleotides, the CDR3 is TGTGCCAGCAGGCCGGGACTAGCGGGATTAAACGGGGAGCTGTTTTTT. Translation: CASRPGLAGLNGELFF. The chain carries TRBV7-8 and TRBJ2-2, with 13 nucleotides matching TRBD2. The CDR3 covers 16 residues. V lost 6 bases, J lost 7 bases, and 8 bases stayed unmatched. Germline loops: CDR1 SGHVS, CDR2 FQNEAQ.

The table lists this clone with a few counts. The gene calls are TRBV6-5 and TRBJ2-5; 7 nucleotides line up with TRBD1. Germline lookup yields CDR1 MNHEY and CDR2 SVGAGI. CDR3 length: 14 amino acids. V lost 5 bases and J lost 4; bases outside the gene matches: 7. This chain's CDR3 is CASSMTGFRETQYF. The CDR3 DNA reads TGTGCCAGCAGTATGACAGGGTTTCGAGAGACCCAGTACTTC.

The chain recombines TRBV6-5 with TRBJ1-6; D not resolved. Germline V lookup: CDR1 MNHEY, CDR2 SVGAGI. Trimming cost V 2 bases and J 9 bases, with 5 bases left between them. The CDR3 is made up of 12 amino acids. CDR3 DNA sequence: TGTGCCAGCAGTTACGGTATTTCACCCCTCCACTTT. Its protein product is CASSYGISPLHF.

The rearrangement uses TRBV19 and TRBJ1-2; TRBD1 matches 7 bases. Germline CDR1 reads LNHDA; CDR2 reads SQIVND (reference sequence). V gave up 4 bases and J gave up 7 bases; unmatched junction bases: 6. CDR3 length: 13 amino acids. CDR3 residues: CASSTRQGLGYTF. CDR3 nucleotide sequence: TGTGCCAGTAGTACCCGACAGGGTCTTGGCTACACCTTC.

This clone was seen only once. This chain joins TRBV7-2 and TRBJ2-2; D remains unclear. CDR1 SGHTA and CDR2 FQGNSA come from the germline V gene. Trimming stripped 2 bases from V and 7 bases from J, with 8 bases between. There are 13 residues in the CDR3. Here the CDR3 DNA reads TGTGCCAGCAGCTTATCCGGGCACGGGGAGCTGTTTTTT. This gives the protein CASSLSGHGELFF.

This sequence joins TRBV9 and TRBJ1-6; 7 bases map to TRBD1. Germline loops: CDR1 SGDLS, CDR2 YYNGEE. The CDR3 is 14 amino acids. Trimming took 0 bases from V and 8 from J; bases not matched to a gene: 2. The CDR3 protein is CASSVGQGDSPLHF. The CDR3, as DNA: TGTGCCAGCAGCGTAGGTCAGGGGGATTCACCCCTCCACTTT.

In nucleotides, the CDR3 is TGTGCCAGCCAGAGGAAGGAAGGCATTTTCTACGAGCAGTACTTC. Its translation is CASQRKEGIFYEQYF. This sequence joins TRBV6-6 and TRBJ2-7, with D uncertain. The CDR3 contains 15 residues. Germline CDR1 reads MNHNY; CDR2 reads SVGAGI (reference sequence). Trimming shortened V by 8 bases and J by 3 bases, and 20 bases separated the two germline ends.